This is a list of T cell receptor beta chains from one sample in a study of blood T cell repertoires in COVID-19. Method: immunoSEQ multiplex PCR; TCRdb's copy keeps in-frame clones and lacks some. The sample includes roughly 160,000 clones, approximately 91% of them seen just once. Sequencing was carried out using peripheral blood. The receptors come from a man younger than 35 with acute or convalescent COVID-19. Each CDR3 is given with its conserved first and last residue. D genes are given only for firm matches. A row's size may be missing; if present it is once, few, many or a size class.

j_gene: TRBJ1-2
d_gene: .
abundance: .
v_gene: TRBV4-2
CDR3aa: CASSLTGTGGDYGYTF
CDR3nt: TGTGCCAGCAGCCTAACTGGCACTGGCGGAGACTATGGCTACACCTTC

j_gene: TRBJ2-6
d_gene: TRBD1
abundance: .
v_gene: TRBV4-1
CDR3aa: CASSHPPGQGLSGANVLTF
CDR3nt: TGCGCCAGCAGCCATCCTCCGGGACAGGGGCTGTCTGGGGCCAACGTCCTGACTTTC

j_gene: TRBJ1-1
d_gene: .
abundance: .
v_gene: TRBV19
CDR3aa: CASKAGTEAFF
CDR3nt: TGTGCCAGTAAAGCGGGTACTGAAGCTTTCTTT

j_gene: TRBJ2-1
d_gene: .
abundance: .
v_gene: TRBV11-2
CDR3aa: CASSLGQGTYNEQFF
CDR3nt: TGTGCCAGCAGCTTAGGGCAGGGGACGTACAATGAGCAGTTCTTC

j_gene: TRBJ1-2
d_gene: TRBD1
abundance: .
v_gene: TRBV7-2
CDR3aa: CARPRGTGLNYGYTF
CDR3nt: TGTGCCAGACCTCGGGGGACAGGTCTTAACTATGGCTACACCTTC

j_gene: TRBJ2-2
d_gene: TRBD1
abundance: .
v_gene: TRBV5-1
CDR3aa: CASSPLGQGVTGELFF
CDR3nt: TGCGCCAGCAGCCCGCTGGGACAGGGAGTCACCGGGGAGCTGTTTTTT

j_gene: TRBJ1-1
d_gene: .
abundance: .
v_gene: TRBV7-8
CDR3aa: CASSLDAPGGKAFF
CDR3nt: TGTGCCAGCAGCTTAGACGCTCCGGGCGGGAAAGCTTTCTTT

j_gene: TRBJ1-1
d_gene: TRBD1
abundance: .
v_gene: TRBV18
CDR3aa: CASSLLGQGYTEAFF
CDR3nt: TGTGCCAGCTCACTCTTGGGACAGGGGTACACTGAAGCTTTCTTT

j_gene: TRBJ2-7
d_gene: TRBD1
abundance: .
v_gene: TRBV3-1/TRBV3-2
CDR3aa: CASSQGDRTIYEQYF
CDR3nt: TGTGCCAGCAGCCAGGGGGACAGAACTATCTACGAGCAGTACTTC

j_gene: TRBJ1-6
d_gene: .
abundance: .
v_gene: TRBV7-6
CDR3aa: CASSLAPRTDSPLHF
CDR3nt: TGTGCCAGCAGCTTAGCCCCTAGGACAGATTCACCCCTCCACTTT

j_gene: TRBJ1-3
d_gene: TRBD1
abundance: few
v_gene: TRBV4-1
CDR3aa: CASSPRTGTGNTIYF
CDR3nt: TGCGCCAGCAGCCCCCGGACAGGGACTGGAAACACCATATATTTT

j_gene: TRBJ1-4
d_gene: .
abundance: .
v_gene: TRBV7-9
CDR3aa: CASSSREGLTNEKLFF
CDR3nt: TGTGCCAGCAGCTCTAGAGAGGGACTTACTAATGAAAAACTGTTTTTT

j_gene: TRBJ1-3
d_gene: TRBD1
abundance: .
v_gene: TRBV15
CDR3aa: CATSRFGTGSGNTIYF
CDR3nt: TGTGCCACCAGCAGATTTGGGACAGGCTCTGGAAACACCATATATTTT

j_gene: TRBJ1-3
d_gene: .
abundance: .
v_gene: TRBV9
CDR3aa: CASSVQGNSGNTIYF
CDR3nt: TGTGCCAGCAGCGTACAGGGAAACTCTGGAAACACCATATATTTT

j_gene: TRBJ2-2
d_gene: .
abundance: .
v_gene: TRBV2
CDR3aa: CASSFLNRGELFF
CDR3nt: TGTGCCAGCAGTTTCTTGAACAGAGGGGAGCTGTTTTTT

j_gene: TRBJ2-6
d_gene: TRBD2
abundance: .
v_gene: TRBV28
CDR3aa: CASSLFTSGSGSSGANVLTF
CDR3nt: TGTGCCAGCAGTCTTTTCACTAGCGGGAGCGGTTCGTCCGGGGCCAACGTCCTGACTTTC

j_gene: TRBJ2-1
d_gene: .
abundance: .
v_gene: TRBV6-5
CDR3aa: CASSLDREGYNEQFF
CDR3nt: TGTGCCAGCAGTTTGGACAGGGAGGGCTACAATGAGCAGTTCTTC

j_gene: TRBJ2-1
d_gene: .
abundance: .
v_gene: TRBV28
CDR3aa: CASRSSFLGGNEQFF
CDR3nt: TGTGCCAGCAGATCCTCATTTTTGGGGGGTAATGAGCAGTTCTTC

j_gene: TRBJ2-2
d_gene: .
abundance: once
v_gene: TRBV11-3
CDR3aa: CASSLGAHANTGELFF
CDR3nt: TGTGCCAGCAGCTTAGGGGCTCACGCGAACACCGGGGAGCTGTTTTTT

j_gene: TRBJ1-3
d_gene: .
abundance: few
v_gene: TRBV3-1/TRBV3-2
CDR3aa: CASSSPRNTIYF
CDR3nt: TGTGCCAGCAGCTCCCCTCGAAACACCATATATTTT

j_gene: TRBJ1-5
d_gene: .
abundance: .
v_gene: TRBV19
CDR3aa: CASTSRGTSLYSNQPQHF
CDR3nt: TGTGCCAGTACCTCCCGAGGGACATCGTTATATAGCAATCAGCCCCAGCATTTT

j_gene: TRBJ2-7
d_gene: .
abundance: .
v_gene: TRBV5-1
CDR3aa: CASSFGQGPGEQYF
CDR3nt: TGCGCCAGCAGCTTCGGGCAGGGGCCTGGCGAGCAGTACTTC

j_gene: TRBJ2-5
d_gene: .
abundance: .
v_gene: TRBV5-1
CDR3aa: CASSWGDRQEWETQYF
CDR3nt: TGCGCCAGCAGCTGGGGGGACAGACAGGAGTGGGAGACCCAGTACTTC

j_gene: TRBJ1-5
d_gene: .
abundance: .
v_gene: TRBV6-5
CDR3aa: CASRPTGRNQPQHF
CDR3nt: TGTGCCAGCAGGCCCACAGGGAGAAATCAGCCCCAGCATTTT

j_gene: TRBJ1-5
d_gene: .
abundance: .
v_gene: TRBV19
CDR3aa: CASSMINYSNQPQHF
CDR3nt: TGTGCCAGTAGTATGATCAACTATAGCAATCAGCCCCAGCATTTT

j_gene: TRBJ1-4
d_gene: TRBD1
abundance: .
v_gene: TRBV27
CDR3aa: CASSSRTGLNEKLFF
CDR3nt: TGTGCCAGCAGTTCTCGGACAGGGCTAAATGAAAAACTGTTTTTT

j_gene: TRBJ1-2
d_gene: .
abundance: .
v_gene: TRBV5-8
CDR3aa: CASSLRGSYGYTF
CDR3nt: TGTGCCAGCAGCTTGAGGGGATCTTATGGCTACACCTTC

j_gene: TRBJ1-3
d_gene: TRBD1
abundance: .
v_gene: TRBV4-1
CDR3aa: CASSQAKGQPLSSGNTIYF
CDR3nt: TGCGCCAGCAGCCAAGCGAAGGGACAGCCTCTGAGCTCTGGAAACACCATATATTTT

j_gene: TRBJ1-1
d_gene: .
abundance: .
v_gene: TRBV18
CDR3aa: CASSQTTGIEAFF
CDR3nt: TGTGCCAGCTCTCAAACGACAGGAATTGAAGCTTTCTTT

j_gene: TRBJ1-6
d_gene: .
abundance: .
v_gene: TRBV7-8
CDR3aa: CASSPRDGGMGSPLHF
CDR3nt: TGTGCCAGCAGCCCCCGGGATGGTGGAATGGGGTCACCCCTCCACTTT

j_gene: TRBJ2-7
d_gene: TRBD1
abundance: once
v_gene: TRBV5-1
CDR3aa: CASSLSRQGPYEQYF
CDR3nt: TGCGCCAGCAGCTTGTCCCGACAGGGACCCTACGAGCAGTACTTC

j_gene: TRBJ2-7
d_gene: TRBD1
abundance: .
v_gene: TRBV6-5
CDR3aa: CATLGQGAPSYEQYF
CDR3nt: TGTGCCACCCTAGGACAGGGGGCCCCCTCCTACGAGCAGTACTTC

j_gene: TRBJ1-1
d_gene: .
abundance: .
v_gene: TRBV27
CDR3aa: CASSWGEGNTEAFF
CDR3nt: TGTGCCAGCAGTTGGGGAGAGGGGAACACTGAAGCTTTCTTT

j_gene: TRBJ1-2
d_gene: .
abundance: .
v_gene: TRBV2
CDR3aa: CASSETGVAGYTF
CDR3nt: TGTGCCAGCAGTGAAACCGGGGTAGCTGGCTACACCTTC

j_gene: TRBJ2-5
d_gene: .
abundance: .
v_gene: TRBV5-1
CDR3aa: CASSLAQIQETQYF
CDR3nt: TGCGCCAGCAGCTTGGCTCAGATCCAAGAGACCCAGTACTTC

j_gene: TRBJ1-2
d_gene: .
abundance: .
v_gene: TRBV3-1/TRBV3-2
CDR3aa: CASSQGILVVSNTRGYTF
CDR3nt: TGTGCCAGCAGCCAAGGTATATTAGTCGTCTCCAACACGAGGGGCTACACCTTC

j_gene: TRBJ1-4
d_gene: .
abundance: .
v_gene: TRBV7-6
CDR3aa: CASSLDAWDINEKLFF
CDR3nt: TGTGCCAGCAGCCTCGATGCCTGGGACATAAATGAAAAACTGTTTTTT

j_gene: TRBJ1-1
d_gene: .
abundance: .
v_gene: TRBV19
CDR3aa: CASSTQMNTEAFF
CDR3nt: TGTGCCAGTAGTACTCAGATGAACACTGAAGCTTTCTTT

j_gene: TRBJ1-2
d_gene: .
abundance: once
v_gene: TRBV9
CDR3aa: CASSSAPGDGYTF
CDR3nt: TGTGCCAGCAGCTCAGCCCCGGGGGATGGCTACACCTTC

j_gene: TRBJ1-6
d_gene: .
abundance: few
v_gene: TRBV20-1
CDR3aa: CSASQQSSYNSPLHF
CDR3nt: TGCAGTGCCAGTCAACAGAGCTCCTATAATTCACCCCTCCACTTT

j_gene: TRBJ1-5
d_gene: TRBD1
abundance: .
v_gene: TRBV27
CDR3aa: CASSATGGHQPQHF
CDR3nt: TGTGCCAGCAGTGCGACAGGGGGACATCAGCCCCAGCATTTT

j_gene: TRBJ1-1
d_gene: TRBD1
abundance: .
v_gene: TRBV6-1
CDR3aa: CASSEWTGSVVEAFF
CDR3nt: TGTGCCAGCAGTGAGTGGACAGGATCCGTGGTTGAAGCTTTCTTT

j_gene: TRBJ2-1
d_gene: TRBD1
abundance: .
v_gene: TRBV5-1
CDR3aa: CASSSDRAYNEQFF
CDR3nt: TGCGCCAGCAGCTCAGACAGGGCCTACAATGAGCAGTTCTTC